These T cell receptor beta chains were read from a single sample in a study of early T cells in non-severe SARS-CoV-2 infection. One entry per CDR3 protein results from TCRdb running MiXCR on the 5' RACE reads. The sample has some 30,000 distinct CDR3 sequences, under 6.5% seen once. The sample consisted of whole blood. The receptors originated from an adult who was a healthcare worker with PCR-confirmed SARS-CoV-2 infection or an uninfected control (not recorded which). The CDR3 runs from the conserved cysteine through the conserved F or W. D genes are given only for firm matches. Clone size is stated in some rows and not others, as once, few, many or a class when expanded.

J gene	V gene	D gene	clone size	CDR3 DNA	CDR3 protein
TRBJ2-3	TRBV30	.	few	TGTGCCTGTCACCATACAGATACGCAGTATTTT	CACHHTDTQYF
TRBJ2-1	TRBV7-6	.	many	TGTGCCAGCAGCTCTACGATGGAGGGGGGCTACAATGAGCAGTTCTTC	CASSSTMEGGYNEQFF
TRBJ2-2	TRBV20-1	TRBD2	many	TGCAGTGCACGTCCGGGACTAGCGGGGGGTTTGAGCGGGGAGCTGTTTTTT	CSARPGLAGGLSGELFF
TRBJ2-1	TRBV12-3/TRBV12-4	.	.	TGTGCCAGCAGTTCGACAGAGCAGTTCTTC	CASSSTEQFF
TRBJ2-3	TRBV7-3	.	many	TGTGCCAGCAGCGTAGGGGATCGGGCGACCACAGATACGCAGTATTTT	CASSVGDRATTDTQYF
TRBJ1-1	TRBV4-3	.	many	TGCGCCAGCAGCCAAGAGCCGAACCTGGGTGGCACTGAAGCTTTCTTT	CASSQEPNLGGTEAFF
TRBJ2-4	TRBV29-1	.	many	TGCAGCGTTGGAACAGGGGGGGACATTCAGTACTTC	CSVGTGGDIQYF
TRBJ2-1	TRBV6-1	.	many	TGTGCCAGCAGACTAGCCGACGGGCGTCAGTCCAATGAGCAGTTCTTC	CASRLADGRQSNEQFF
TRBJ2-7	TRBV5-6	TRBD2	many	TGTGCCAGCAGCTCGGGGGGTTATACGAGCTCCTACGAGCAGTACTTC	CASSSGGYTSSYEQYF
TRBJ2-3	TRBV9	.	many	TGTGCCAGCAGCGTCTCCGGGACGACCGATACGCAGTATTTT	CASSVSGTTDTQYF
TRBJ2-1	TRBV19	.	many	TGTGCCAGTAGTATAACTTGGAACAATGAGCAGTTCTTC	CASSITWNNEQFF
TRBJ2-1	TRBV28	.	medium-sized	TGTGCCAGCAGTCAGGCGGGCAGCTTAAATGAGCAGTTCTTC	CASSQAGSLNEQFF
TRBJ2-1	TRBV20-1	.	few	TGCAGTGCTGCACTAGCATCGGTTTTCAATGAGCAGTTCTTC	CSAALASVFNEQFF
TRBJ1-6	TRBV3-1	.	few	TGTGCCAGCAGCCAAGCCTCCGTGGGGAGTCAGACCTTT	CASSQASVGSQTF
TRBJ2-1	TRBV5-6	TRBD2	few	TGTGCCAGCAGCGGGCTAGCGGGGGGCGATGAGCAGTTCTTC	CASSGLAGGDEQFF
TRBJ2-3	TRBV2	TRBD1	many	TGTGCCAGCACCCTGACAGGGGGGAAAGATACGCAGTATTTT	CASTLTGGKDTQYF